This TCR beta chain was sequenced during a study of blood T cell repertoires in COVID-19. Across the whole study: Collection of acute and convalescent COVID-19 samples took place in the United States, Italy and Spain. PBMCs, B-cell-depleted T cells, or T cells were the source of the cDNA or gDNA that made up the material.

The ends lost 5 bases at V and 3 bases at J; junction bases unmatched: 10. The CDR3 runs to 15 residues. The germline V gene encodes CDR1 MGHRA and CDR2 YSYEKL. Source study methods: Reference gene primer amplification yielded estimated nucleated cell counts. The method was immunoSEQ multiplex PCR; TCRdb's version includes in-frame clones alone and lacks a portion of them. V and J calls and clone size are given by that table; D and trimming were obtained from the DNA. The sample yields over 150,000 clones, around 84% seen once. V gene TRBV4-1 combines with J gene TRBJ2-7; 7 bases agree with TRBD1. The receptor comes from a human donor in a cohort sampled during active COVID-19. The sequencing sample was made of peripheral blood. The CDR3 bases are TGCGCCAGCAGCTCTACGCGCAGGGGGAACTACGAGCAGTACTTC. This encodes CASSSTRRGNYEQYF.